This T cell receptor (beta chain) appears in the sequencing data of a study of T cell repertoires in cytomegalovirus infection (dated by TCRdb to the late 2010s). Describing the broader study: The HLA type of each donor mattered for the analysis, because public TCR beta signatures pointed to carriage of CMV infection along with the matching HLA type. The investigation overall reported the following: The ex vivo response was dominated by HLA-C-restricted CMV-specific TCR beta clonotypes, which also provided the single most frequent clonotype in two of eight donors. Carriers of CMV infection plus the relevant HLA type were discriminated by the cumulative frequency of public TCR beta family members in the study cohort and in an independent roughly 380-donor cohort.

Sequencing relied on an Illumina HiSeq 1500. Using fastp trimming at Q25 and MiXCR clonotype assembly, TCRdb reanalyzed the public sequencing data and kept in-frame beta chains. For every CDR3 protein sequence, its rows merge into one entry that carries the most common genes and DNA. Recorded for this sample are around 630,000 distinct CDR3 sequences; 24% of them occurred a single time. The top ten hold 7% to 9% of the sample. From the cysteine through the phenylalanine, the CDR3 covers 15 amino acids. The CDR3 DNA has 45 bases and is translated from base 1. Trimming leaves V shorter by 6 bases and J shorter by 5 bases, with the junction holding 6 bases beyond the gene matches. CDR1 and CDR2 are read off the germline V gene as SGHVS and FQNEAQ. There are many counts of this clonotype. It has no known antigen specificity. No per-base quality is available; no much larger clone lies one base away.

The V gene is TRBV7-8 and the J gene is TRBJ2-1, and 11 junction bases match TRBD2. What was sequenced was CD8+ T cells from PBMCs. The sequence was obtained from a human donor in good health (CMV status not recorded). Some clones in this sample may be carry-over from other donors' samples. CDR3 sequence: CASRLTSGAHNEQFF. The DNA is as follows: TGTGCCAGCAGGTTGACTAGCGGGGCGCACAATGAGCAGTTCTTC.